This TCR beta chain originates from a study of cytotoxic CD8 clonotypes in ibrutinib-treated CLL. Study-level background: Responses comprised 24 partial and 2 complete; at median approximately six years, about 15 remained remitted and about twelve progressed.

Data came from immunoSEQ multiplex PCR; TCRdb stores just in-frame clones and leaves some out. The sample has 75,000 to 80,000 clones; roughly 85% are singletons. This TCR derives from a human donor with chronic lymphocytic leukemia. The source was PBMCs, collected after 24 months of ibrutinib treatment.

The CDR3 loop is CASSLIAAVGNEQFF. The CDR3 DNA reads as TGTGCCAGCAGCTTAATTGCGGCCGTTGGCAATGAGCAGTTCTTC. The chain recombines TRBV7-3 with TRBJ2-1, with no clear D. Germline V gives CDR1 SGHTA, CDR2 FQGTGA. V gave up 1 base and J gave up 6 bases, with 13 bases separating them. The CDR3 consists of 15 residues.